Presented here are 32 T cell receptor beta chains from one specimen sequenced in a study of T cells in localized non-small cell lung cancer (dated by TCRdb to about 2020). To prepare the library, the immunoSEQ multiplex PCR assay was applied. TCRdb stores this immuneACCESS table with in-frame sequences only. Part of the clones is absent; in the studies checked, under half of the shortfall reflects unresolved V genes, and no reason is known for the rest. The sample records around 20,000 clones, approximately 91% of which are singletons. Clones ranked in the top ten supply about 3% of the sample. Sequencing used peripheral blood, obtained before any cancer treatment. These receptors were taken from a woman aged 35 to 70 with stage I lung adenocarcinoma.

The chain is built from TRBV28 and TRBJ1-2; TRBD1 agrees at 7 bases. Germline V gene sequence: CDR1 MDHEN, CDR2 SYDVKM. The CDR3 runs to 15 residues. With 5 bases clipped from V and 6 bases from J, the junction kept 12 bases outside the gene matches. The CDR3 reads CASSPPDRAVNGYTF. CDR3 nucleotide sequence: TGTGCCAGCAGTCCTCCCGACAGGGCAGTGAATGGCTACACCTTC.

The chain couples TRBV7-2 to TRBJ2-3; D call uncertain. The germline CDR1 and CDR2 sequences are SGHTA and FQGNSA. Deletions cut 1 base from V and 0 bases from J, with 8 bases between. The CDR3 is made up of 15 amino acids. CDR3 bases: TGTGCCAGCAGCTTAGTGTTCGGGAGCACAGATACGCAGTATTTT. It codes for CASSLVFGSTDTQYF.

In regard to this clone: This specimen includes other DNA sequences encoding the same CDR3. The chain combines TRBV7-8 with TRBJ2-7; D is ambiguous. The V end was cut by 5 bases, the J end by 6 bases, with 8 bases between. This CDR3 contains 11 residues. Looked up from germline, CDR1 is SGHVS and CDR2 is FQNEAQ. The chain's CDR3 is CASSLSGEQYF. Written as DNA, the CDR3 is TGTGCCAGCAGCCTATCAGGCGAGCAGTACTTC.

The chain employs TRBV7-3 and TRBJ1-5, with 9 bases aligning to TRBD1. From germline, CDR1 is SGHTA and CDR2 FQGTGA. With 5 bases clipped from V and 6 bases from J, the junction kept 5 bases outside the gene matches. The CDR3 has 14 residues. The CDR3 sequence is CASSTGTGTQPQHF. The CDR3 DNA sequence: TGTGCCAGCAGCACCGGGACAGGGACTCAGCCCCAGCATTTT.

The chain couples TRBV5-1 to TRBJ2-5; 9 bases agree with TRBD1. V gave up 4 bases and J gave up 5 bases; unmatched junction bases: 6. CDR3 size: 14 residues. CDR1 is SGHRS, CDR2 YFSETQ, per germline. CDR3 sequence reads: CASSIGTGLETQYF. In nucleotides, the CDR3 is TGCGCCAGCAGCATCGGGACAGGGCTGGAGACCCAGTACTTC.

This chain links TRBV29-1 with TRBJ2-1; D not resolved. The CDR3 runs 13 residues. Trimming stripped 3 bases from V and 4 bases from J, with 10 bases between. CDR1 is SQVTM and CDR2 is ANQGSEA in the germline V gene. The CDR3 loop reads CSVDSQAYNEQFF. CDR3 bases: TGCAGCGTTGATAGCCAGGCGTACAATGAGCAGTTCTTC.

This CDR3 reads CASSPGARNTEAFF. In DNA form, the CDR3 reads TGTGCCAGCAGCCCAGGGGCTAGGAACACTGAAGCTTTCTTT. The chain employs TRBV14 and TRBJ1-1; weak D call: TRBD1 (6 bases). V dropped 4 bases and J dropped 1 base, with 10 bases sitting between them. Germline values: CDR1 SGHDN, CDR2 FVKESK. There are 14 residues in the CDR3. The complete variable domain, with remaining parts taken from reference TRBV14 and TRBJ1-1, reads EAGVTQFPSHSVIEKGQTVTLRCDPISGHDNLYWYRRVMGKEIKFLLHFVKESKQDESGMPNNRFLAERTGGTYSTLKVQPAELEDSGVYFCASSPGARNTEAFFGQGTRLTVV.

The chain combines TRBV7-2 with TRBJ1-2; D remains ambiguous. Trimming shortened V by 6 bases and J by 0 bases, and 11 bases separated the two germline ends. The germline V gene encodes CDR1 SGHTA and CDR2 FQGNSA. This CDR3 is 14 amino acids long. This chain's CDR3 is CASRPPTANYGYTF. The CDR3 DNA reads TGTGCCAGCAGACCCCCAACGGCTAACTATGGCTACACCTTC.

CDR3 bases: TGCAGCGTTGAAGATAAGGCAGCTCACTCTGGGGCCAACGTCCTGACTTTC. This translates into CSVEDKAAHSGANVLTF. The V gene is TRBV29-1, the J gene TRBJ2-6; no definite D call. The ends were cut back, 0 bases at V and 0 bases at J, with 12 bases in the middle. Germline values: CDR1 SQVTM, CDR2 ANQGSEA. CDR3 length: 17 residues.

This clone is a singleton in its sample. This chain links TRBV7-2 with TRBJ2-5; perhaps TRBD2 as D (6 bases). The CDR3 runs 14 residues. Germline V gene data show CDR1 as SGHTA and CDR2 as FQGNSA. V dropped 3 bases and J dropped 5 bases, with 13 bases sitting between them. DNA for the CDR3: TGTGCCAGCAGCTTTACCAGGGAGGAGGAGACCCAGTACTTC. Protein: CASSFTREEETQYF.

This clone was seen just once. The chain is built from TRBV27 and TRBJ2-1; D gene unclear. Trimming shortened V by 6 bases and J by 11 bases, and 11 bases separated the two germline ends. CDR1 and CDR2 (germline): MNHEY, SMNVEV (reference sequence). This CDR3 has 11 residues. The CDR3 sequence: CASSYQFKQFF. CDR3 nucleotides: TGTGCCAGCAGCTATCAATTTAAGCAGTTCTTC.

The chain has TRBV4-2 and TRBJ2-7, with TRBD2 as a possible D gene (6 bases). Germline V gene lookup returns CDR1 LGHNA and CDR2 YNFKEQ. The CDR3 runs 16 residues. V lost 1 base and J 0 bases, leaving 13 bases between the germline ends. The CDR3 DNA reads as TGTGCCAGCAGCCAAGCTTCTGCGGGGACCTCCTACGAGCAGTACTTC. Encoded protein: CASSQASAGTSYEQYF.

As concerns this clone: Other DNA sequences of this sample code for an identical CDR3. The chain employs TRBV7-9 and TRBJ2-5, with 15 bases matching TRBD2. CDR3 size: 16 residues. Germline V lookup: CDR1 SEHNR, CDR2 FQNEAQ (reference sequence). With V trimmed by 5 bases and J by 8 bases, 9 bases remained unmatched. Written as DNA, the CDR3 is TGTGCCAGCAGCGTAGGGACTAGCGGGGGGAGAGAAACCCAGTACTTC. Translating it yields CASSVGTSGGRETQYF.

The V call is TRBV29-1, the J call TRBJ2-2, with D perhaps matching TRBD2 (6 bases). This CDR3 has 12 residues. In germline, CDR1 is SQVTM, CDR2 ANQGSEA. V lost 5 bases and J lost 6, with 10 bases in between. CDR3 loop: CSVRWRAGELFF. The CDR3 DNA follows: TGCAGCGTTCGGTGGAGGGCCGGGGAGCTGTTTTTT.

For this clone: Its ends do not fully match the called genes, so a read error is possible. Within the sample, other DNA sequences also encode this same CDR3. The rearrangement joins TRBV5-1 to TRBJ1-2; 7 bases line up with TRBD1. CDR1 and CDR2 (germline): SGHRS, YFSETQ. The CDR3 loop spans 14 amino acids. This CDR3 is CASSPGTENYGYTF. The CDR3 DNA sequence: TGCGCCAGCAGCCCTGGGACAGAAAACTATGGTTACACCTTC.

The rearrangement links TRBV7-9 to TRBJ1-5, with unresolved D. The V end lost 1 base, the J end lost 6 bases, and 4 bases lay between the germline ends. There are 12 residues in the CDR3. Germline CDR1 reads SEHNR; CDR2 reads FQNEAQ (reference sequence). The CDR3 DNA is TGTGCCAGCAGCTTAGTGGGTCAGCCCCAGCATTTT. The encoded protein is CASSLVGQPQHF.

The chain carries TRBV5-1 and TRBJ1-1; D remains ambiguous. Germline CDR1 and CDR2: SGHRS and YFSETQ. The CDR3 consists of 14 residues. Trimming cost V 3 bases and J 1 base, with 10 bases left between them. DNA of the CDR3: TGCGCCAGCAGCTGGGCAATGGAGAACACTGAAGCTTTCTTT. It yields the protein CASSWAMENTEAFF. The full variable domain, its missing parts supplied by reference TRBV5-1 and TRBJ1-1, is KAGVTQTPRYLIKTRGQQVTLSCSPISGHRSVSWYQQTPGQGLQFLFEYFSETQRNKGNFPGRFSGRQFSNSRSEMNVSTLELGDSALYLCASSWAMENTEAFFGQGTRLTVV.

The rearrangement uses TRBV4-1 and TRBJ2-7; 7 bases map to TRBD1. This CDR3 region has 15 residues. Unmatched junction bases numbered 2, after V lost 0 bases and J lost 0 bases. Germline CDR1 MGHRA, CDR2 YSYEKL. CDR3 in DNA: TGCGCCAGCAGCCAAGAGGGACAGCTCTCCTACGAGCAGTACTTC. It codes for CASSQEGQLSYEQYF.

This chain uses TRBV11-2 with TRBJ1-3; 7 nucleotides line up with TRBD1. Germline values: CDR1 SGHAT, CDR2 FQNNGV. V was clipped by 7 bases and J by 2 bases; unmatched bases: 8. The CDR3 has 15 amino acids. DNA for the CDR3: TGTGCCAGCACCTCGCAGGGGGATGCTGGAAACACCATATATTTT. Translating gives CASTSQGDAGNTIYF.

The rearrangement joins TRBV18 to TRBJ1-1; D perhaps matches TRBD1 (6 bases). With 2 bases removed from V and 4 bases from J, the gap between germline ends came to 11 bases. CDR3 size: 14 residues. Germline CDR1 KGHSH, CDR2 LQKENI. CDR3 DNA sequence: TGTGCCAGCTCACCAGGGGGCATGGGCACTGAAGCTTTCTTT. It is translated as CASSPGGMGTEAFF. Supplemented by reference TRBV18 and TRBJ1-1, the full variable domain reads NAGVMQNPRHLVRRRGQEARLRCSPMKGHSHVYWYRQLPEEGLKFMVYLQKENIIDESGMPKERFSAEFPKEGPSILRIQQVVRGDSAAYFCASSPGGMGTEAFFGQGTRLTVV.

The V gene is TRBV9, the J gene TRBJ1-2; TRBD1 matches at 8 bases. Trimming took 0 bases from V and 8 from J; bases not matched to a gene: 9. Germline V gives CDR1 SGDLS, CDR2 YYNGEE. CDR3 length: 15 amino acids. This CDR3 is CASSVEGQGGRGYTF. The CDR3 bases are TGTGCCAGCAGCGTAGAAGGACAGGGCGGTCGAGGCTACACCTTC.

The V call is TRBV28, the J call TRBJ1-4; the D gene is possibly TRBD1 (5 bases). The germline gives CDR1 MDHEN, CDR2 SYDVKM. There are 14 residues in the CDR3. The V gene lost 5 bases and the J gene lost 2 bases, with 9 bases spanning the gap. CDR3: CASSIGGTNEKLFF. The DNA for the CDR3 is TGTGCCAGCAGTATCGGGGGGACTAATGAAAAACTGTTTTTT.

V is TRBV6-5 and J is TRBJ1-2; tentative D call: TRBD1 (5 bases). CDR1 and CDR2 from the germline V gene are MNHEY and SVGAGI. The V gene lost 8 bases and the J gene lost 6 bases, with 10 bases spanning the gap. The CDR3 loop spans 11 amino acids. The CDR3 nucleotides are TGTGCCAGCCTACAGGAGGATGGCTACACCTTC. The encoded protein is CASLQEDGYTF.

The CDR3: CASSSDTGELFF. DNA for the CDR3: TGTGCCAGCAGTTCGGACACCGGGGAGCTGTTTTTT. J is TRBJ2-2 and V is TRBV6-6; unclear D gene. The germline CDR1 and CDR2 sequences are MNHNY and SVGAGI (reference sequence). V was pared by 4 bases and J by 3 bases, with 3 bases between. The CDR3 covers 12 residues.

The genes are TRBV2 and TRBJ2-5, with D perhaps matching TRBD1 or TRBD2 (6 bases each). The CDR3 extends over 14 amino acids. The V end was cut by 1 base, the J end by 11 bases, with 17 bases between. Germline CDR1 and CDR2: SNHLY and FYNNEI. The CDR3 DNA follows: TGTGCCAGCAGTGAAGGGGCAGGGGAGGTAGAGCAGTACTTC. Amino acids: CASSEGAGEVEQYF.

The chain combines TRBV27 with TRBJ2-7, with 9 bases identical to TRBD2. This CDR3 spans 15 amino acids. V shed 6 bases and J 1 base; nucleotides not matched to a gene: 7. Germline CDR1 reads MNHEY; CDR2 reads SMNVEV (reference sequence). In nucleotides, the CDR3 is TGTGCCAGCAGCCGAGCGGGGGGACAATCCTACGAGCAGTACTTC. Protein: CASSRAGGQSYEQYF.

CDR3 sequence reads: CASSLASTVGYNEQFF. The DNA for the CDR3 is TGTGCCAGCAGCTTAGCCTCTACAGTGGGATACAATGAGCAGTTCTTC. V is TRBV11-3 and J is TRBJ2-1; no clear D. The V and J ends lost 1 base and 4 bases respectively, with 14 bases between them. This CDR3 has 16 amino acids. Germline V gene data show CDR1 as SGHNT and CDR2 as YENEEA. The full variable domain, rest sourced from reference TRBV11-3 and TRBJ2-1, is EAGVVQSPRYKIIEKKQPVAFWCNPISGHNTLYWYLQNLGQGPELLIRYENEEAVDDSQLPKDRFSAERLKGVDSTLKIQPAELGDSAVYLCASSLASTVGYNEQFFGPGTRLTVL.

The chain is built from TRBV28 and TRBJ2-3; a weak D match, TRBD1 (5 bases). CDR1 and CDR2 (germline): MDHEN, SYDVKM. V was clipped by 2 bases and J by 2 bases, with 8 bases between them. CDR3 size: 14 residues. The CDR3 nucleotides read TGTGCCAGCAGTTTAGGGGCATCCACAGATACGCAGTATTTT. Its protein is CASSLGASTDTQYF.

This clone was picked up one time. Other nucleotide sequences in the sample specify the same CDR3. The chain joins TRBV10-1 to TRBJ2-7; the match to TRBD2 covers 8 bases. The CDR3 has 15 residues. Germline trimming cut 11 bases from V and 0 bases from J; bases unmatched to any gene: 12. Germline-derived CDR1 and CDR2 are WNHNN and SYGVQD (reference sequence). The CDR3 protein is CARGGPRALSYEQYF. CDR3 DNA sequence: TGCGCCCGGGGGGGCCCGCGGGCCCTCTCCTACGAGCAGTACTTC.

This sequence joins TRBV6-1 and TRBJ1-3; D is perhaps TRBD1 (5 bases). The length of the CDR3 is 11 residues. V was cut by 10 bases and J by 8 bases, with 12 bases left in between. Germline V CDR1 and CDR2: MNHNS, SASEGT. The CDR3 protein is CATVQVYTIYF. DNA of the CDR3: TGTGCCACCGTACAGGTATACACCATATATTTT.

The chain links TRBV2 to TRBJ2-1; TRBD2 agrees at 8 bases. CDR1 and CDR2 (germline): SNHLY, FYNNEI. V trimming: 6 bases; J trimming: 10 bases; junction bases outside the gene matches: 8. The CDR3 loop spans 13 amino acids. The CDR3: CASSSGLAWEQFF. DNA of the CDR3: TGTGCCAGCAGCTCCGGACTAGCATGGGAGCAGTTCTTC.

This sequence joins TRBV9 and TRBJ2-2; 11 bases agree with TRBD2. The CDR3 is made up of 16 amino acids. CDR1 and CDR2 (germline): SGDLS, YYNGEE. The V gene end was trimmed by 2 bases and the J gene end by 1 base; junction bases not matched to a gene: 1. This CDR3 is CASSVGTSGNTGELFF. Here the CDR3 DNA reads TGTGCCAGCAGCGTCGGGACTAGCGGGAACACCGGGGAGCTGTTTTTT.